This TCR beta chain was sequenced in a study of CD8+ T cells in alopecia areata. Overall study context: Oral tofacitinib (5 to 10 mg twice daily) was administered to treated patients. Once tofacitinib had been taken for 6 to 18 months, 6 months off drug followed. Broader study findings: Higher clonality than in normal scalp was seen in lesional scalp, especially alopecia totalis/universalis.

This clone was counted once. Its target is unknown. Individuals with alopecia areata gave both lesional scalp punch biopsies and peripheral blood for collection. Extracted from the samples, RNA was reverse transcribed into cDNA to serve as the sequencing template. Clones were read by immunoSEQ multiplex PCR, and TCRdb kept only the in-frame ones, dropping some. Of under 300,000 clones in the sample, 67% are singletons; the top ten hold 1% to 1.5%. The clonotype originates from a human donor with alopecia areata. The source material was CD4+ T cells sorted from blood, sampled at week 0.

The CDR3 loop reads CASSQDLGKIAALHF. The CDR3 DNA is TGTGCCAGCAGCCAAGATTTGGGAAAGATTGCGGCCCTCCACTTT. The chain has TRBV4-2 and TRBJ1-6; D unresolved. The CDR3 has 15 amino acids. Germline values: CDR1 LGHNA, CDR2 YNFKEQ. The ends were cut back, 0 bases at V and 14 bases at J, with 17 bases in the middle.